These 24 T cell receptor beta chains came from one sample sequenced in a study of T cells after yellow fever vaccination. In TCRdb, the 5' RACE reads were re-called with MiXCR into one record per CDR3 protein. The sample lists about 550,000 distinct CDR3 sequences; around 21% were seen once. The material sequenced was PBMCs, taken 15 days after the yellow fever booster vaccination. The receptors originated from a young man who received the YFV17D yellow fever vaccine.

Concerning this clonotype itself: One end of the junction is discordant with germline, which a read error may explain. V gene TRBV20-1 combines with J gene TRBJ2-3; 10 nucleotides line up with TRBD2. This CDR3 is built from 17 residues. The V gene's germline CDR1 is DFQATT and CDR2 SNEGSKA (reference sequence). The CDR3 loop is CCARDQGSGRAGDTQYF. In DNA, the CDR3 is TGCTGTGCTAGAGATCAGGGGAGCGGGAGGGCCGGAGATACGCAGTATTTT.

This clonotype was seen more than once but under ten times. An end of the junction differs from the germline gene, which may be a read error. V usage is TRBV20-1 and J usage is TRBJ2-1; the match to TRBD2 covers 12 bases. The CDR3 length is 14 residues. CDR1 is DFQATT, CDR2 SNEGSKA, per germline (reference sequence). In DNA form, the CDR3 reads TGCAGTGCTAGAGACGGGACTAGCGGGCTGGCGCGGGTCTTC. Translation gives CSARDGTSGLARVF.

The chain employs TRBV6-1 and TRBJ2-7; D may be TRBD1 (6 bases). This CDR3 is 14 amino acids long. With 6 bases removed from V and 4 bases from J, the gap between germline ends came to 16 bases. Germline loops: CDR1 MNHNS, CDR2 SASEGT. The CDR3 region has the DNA TGTGCCAGCAGGAACACTTGGACAGATTACGAGCAGTACTTC. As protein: CASRNTWTDYEQYF.

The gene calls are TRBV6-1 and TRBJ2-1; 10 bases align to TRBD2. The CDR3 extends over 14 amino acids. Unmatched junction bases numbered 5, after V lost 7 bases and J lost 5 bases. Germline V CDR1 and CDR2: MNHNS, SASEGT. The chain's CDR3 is CASNRLAGNNEQFF. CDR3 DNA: TGTGCCAGCAACCGACTAGCGGGTAACAATGAGCAGTTCTTC.

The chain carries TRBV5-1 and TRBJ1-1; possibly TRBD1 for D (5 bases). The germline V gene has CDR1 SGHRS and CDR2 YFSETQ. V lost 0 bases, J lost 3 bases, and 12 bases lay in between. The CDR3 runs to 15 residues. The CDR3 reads CASSLAGVADTEAFF. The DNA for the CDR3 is TGCGCCAGCAGCTTGGCGGGGGTTGCCGACACTGAAGCTTTCTTT.

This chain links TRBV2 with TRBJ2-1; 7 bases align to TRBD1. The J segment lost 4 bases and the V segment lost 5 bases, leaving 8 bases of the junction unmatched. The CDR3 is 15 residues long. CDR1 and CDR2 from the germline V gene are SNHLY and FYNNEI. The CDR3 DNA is TGTGCCAGCAGTCCGACAGGGTTCCAATACAATGAGCAGTTCTTC. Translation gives CASSPTGFQYNEQFF.

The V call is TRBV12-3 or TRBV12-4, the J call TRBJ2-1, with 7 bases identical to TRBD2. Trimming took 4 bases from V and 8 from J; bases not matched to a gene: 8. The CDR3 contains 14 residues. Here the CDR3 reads CASSSSGVWDEQFF. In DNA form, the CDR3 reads TGTGCCAGCAGTTCTAGCGGAGTATGGGATGAGCAGTTCTTC.

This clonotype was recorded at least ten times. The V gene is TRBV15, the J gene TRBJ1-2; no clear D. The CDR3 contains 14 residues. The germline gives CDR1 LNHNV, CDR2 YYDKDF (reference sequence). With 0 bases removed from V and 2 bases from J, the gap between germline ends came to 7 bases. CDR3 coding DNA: TGTGCCACCAGCAGAGATTCAGGAAACTATGGCTACACCTTC. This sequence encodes CATSRDSGNYGYTF.

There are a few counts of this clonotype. CDR3 in amino acids: CASSLERPEETQYF. The CDR3 nucleotides read TGCGCCAGCAGCTTGGAGAGGCCAGAAGAGACCCAGTACTTC. The V and J genes are TRBV5-1 and TRBJ2-5; D is unresolved. This CDR3 has 14 residues. Germline values: CDR1 SGHRS, CDR2 YFSETQ. Trimming took off 0 bases at V and 3 bases at J, with 9 bases between the two ends. The complete variable domain, with remaining parts taken from reference TRBV5-1 and TRBJ2-5, reads KAGVTQTPRYLIKTRGQQVTLSCSPISGHRSVSWYQQTPGQGLQFLFEYFSETQRNKGNFPGRFSGRQFSNSRSEMNVSTLELGDSALYLCASSLERPEETQYFGPGTRLLVL.

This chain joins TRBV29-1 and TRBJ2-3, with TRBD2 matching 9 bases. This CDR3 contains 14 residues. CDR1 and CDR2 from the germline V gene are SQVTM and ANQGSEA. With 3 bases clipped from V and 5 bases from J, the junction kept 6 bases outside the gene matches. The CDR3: CSVDLAGVKDTQYF. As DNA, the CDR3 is TGCAGCGTTGATTTAGCGGGAGTGAAAGATACGCAGTATTTT.

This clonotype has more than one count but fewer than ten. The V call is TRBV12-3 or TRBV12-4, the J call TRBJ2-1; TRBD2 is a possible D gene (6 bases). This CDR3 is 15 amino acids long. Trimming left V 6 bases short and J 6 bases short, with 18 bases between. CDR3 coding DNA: TGTGCCAGCAGCTTGAGCGGGCTCGGGAGCAATGAGCAGTTCTTC. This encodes CASSLSGLGSNEQFF.

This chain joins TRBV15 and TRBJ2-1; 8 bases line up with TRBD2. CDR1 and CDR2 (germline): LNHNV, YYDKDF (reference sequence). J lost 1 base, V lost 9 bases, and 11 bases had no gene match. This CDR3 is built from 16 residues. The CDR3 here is CATRGSGSESYNEQFF. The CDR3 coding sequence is TGTGCCACAAGGGGGAGCGGGAGTGAGTCCTACAATGAGCAGTTCTTC.

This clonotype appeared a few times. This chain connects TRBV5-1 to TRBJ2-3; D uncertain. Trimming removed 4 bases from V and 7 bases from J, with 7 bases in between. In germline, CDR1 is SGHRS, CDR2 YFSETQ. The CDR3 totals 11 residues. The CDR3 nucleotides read TGCGCCAGCAGCAGCCAATATACGCAGTATTTT. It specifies CASSSQYTQYF. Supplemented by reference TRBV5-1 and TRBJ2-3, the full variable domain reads KAGVTQTPRYLIKTRGQQVTLSCSPISGHRSVSWYQQTPGQGLQFLFEYFSETQRNKGNFPGRFSGRQFSNSRSEMNVSTLELGDSALYLCASSSQYTQYFGPGTRLTVL.

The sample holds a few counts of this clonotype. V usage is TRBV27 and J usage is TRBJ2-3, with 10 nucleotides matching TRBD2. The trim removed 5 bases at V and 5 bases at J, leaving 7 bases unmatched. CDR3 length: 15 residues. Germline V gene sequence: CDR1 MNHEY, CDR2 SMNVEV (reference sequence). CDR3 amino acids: CASSPPGLAVDTQYF. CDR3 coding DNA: TGTGCCAGCAGTCCCCCAGGACTAGCGGTAGATACGCAGTATTTT.

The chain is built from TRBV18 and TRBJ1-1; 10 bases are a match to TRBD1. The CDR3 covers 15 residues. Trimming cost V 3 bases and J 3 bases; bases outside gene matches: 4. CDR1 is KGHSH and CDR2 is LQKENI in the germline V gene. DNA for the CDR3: TGTGCCAGCTCACCGGGACAGGGGAGGTACACTGAAGCTTTCTTT. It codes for CASSPGQGRYTEAFF.

This CDR3 is CASREVAETGELFF. The CDR3 coding sequence is TGTGCCAGCAGGGAGGTAGCGGAAACCGGGGAGCTGTTTTTT. V usage is TRBV12-3 or TRBV12-4 and J usage is TRBJ2-2; D is perhaps TRBD2 (6 bases). This CDR3 is 14 amino acids long. Between the trimmed V and J ends, which lost 6 bases and 5 bases, there was a span of 13 bases.

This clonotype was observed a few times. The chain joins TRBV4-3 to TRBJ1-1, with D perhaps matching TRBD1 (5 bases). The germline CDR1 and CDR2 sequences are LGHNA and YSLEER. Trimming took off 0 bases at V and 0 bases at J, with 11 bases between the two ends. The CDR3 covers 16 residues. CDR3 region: CASSQDGGSMNTEAFF. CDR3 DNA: TGCGCCAGCAGCCAAGATGGGGGATCGATGAACACTGAAGCTTTCTTT.

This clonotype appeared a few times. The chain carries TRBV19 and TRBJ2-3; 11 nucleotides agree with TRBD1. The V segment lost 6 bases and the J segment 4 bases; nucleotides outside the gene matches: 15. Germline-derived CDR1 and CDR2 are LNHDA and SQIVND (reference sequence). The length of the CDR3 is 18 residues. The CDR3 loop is CASSIRTGGSGSPDTQYF. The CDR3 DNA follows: TGTGCCAGTAGCATCCGGACAGGGGGCTCGGGGAGCCCAGATACGCAGTATTTT. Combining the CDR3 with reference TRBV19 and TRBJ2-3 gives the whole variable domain DGGITQSPKYLFRKEGQNVTLSCEQNLNHDAMYWYRQDPGQGLRLIYYSQIVNDFQKGDIAEGYSVSREKKESFPLTVTSAQKNPTAFYLCASSIRTGGSGSPDTQYFGPGTRLTVL.

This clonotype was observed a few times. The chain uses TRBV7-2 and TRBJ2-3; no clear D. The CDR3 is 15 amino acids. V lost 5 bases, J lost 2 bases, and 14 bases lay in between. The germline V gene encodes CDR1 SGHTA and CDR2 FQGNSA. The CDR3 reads CASSQPGAATDTQYF. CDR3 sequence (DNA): TGTGCCAGCAGCCAACCAGGTGCGGCCACAGATACGCAGTATTTT.

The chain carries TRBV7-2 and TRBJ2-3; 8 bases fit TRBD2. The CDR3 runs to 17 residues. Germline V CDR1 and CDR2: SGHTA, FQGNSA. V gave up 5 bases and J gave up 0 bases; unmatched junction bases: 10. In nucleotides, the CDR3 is TGTGCCAGCAGCATGGACGGAATAGCGGGAAGCACAGATACGCAGTATTTT. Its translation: CASSMDGIAGSTDTQYF.

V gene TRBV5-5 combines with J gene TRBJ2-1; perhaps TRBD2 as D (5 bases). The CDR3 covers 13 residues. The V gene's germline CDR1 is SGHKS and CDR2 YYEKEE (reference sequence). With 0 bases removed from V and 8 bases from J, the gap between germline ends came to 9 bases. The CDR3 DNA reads TGTGCCAGCAGCTTGGCTAGCAGGCATGAGCAGTTCTTC. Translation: CASSLASRHEQFF.

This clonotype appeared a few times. DNA for the CDR3: TGTGCCAGCAGTTTATTTGGGTCCTATAGCAATCAGCCCCAGCATTTT. Amino acids: CASSLFGSYSNQPQHF. The chain combines TRBV27 with TRBJ1-5; D remains unclear. This CDR3 has 16 amino acids. Looked up from germline, CDR1 is MNHEY and CDR2 is SMNVEV (reference sequence). The V gene lost 1 base and the J gene lost 0 bases, with 10 bases spanning the gap.

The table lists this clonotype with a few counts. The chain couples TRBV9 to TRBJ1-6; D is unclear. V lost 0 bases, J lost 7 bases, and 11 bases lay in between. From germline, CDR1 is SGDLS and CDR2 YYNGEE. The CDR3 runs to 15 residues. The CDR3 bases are TGTGCCAGCAGCGTAGGGCCCCAGCCGAATTCACCCCTCCACTTT. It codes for CASSVGPQPNSPLHF.

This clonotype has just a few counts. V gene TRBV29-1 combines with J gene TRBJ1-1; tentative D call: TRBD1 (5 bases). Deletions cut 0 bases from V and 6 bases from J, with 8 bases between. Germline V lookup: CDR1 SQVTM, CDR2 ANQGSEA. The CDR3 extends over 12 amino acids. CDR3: CSVEEARAEAFF. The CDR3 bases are TGCAGCGTTGAAGAAGCCAGGGCTGAAGCTTTCTTT.